These 32 T cell receptor beta chains were all obtained from the same sample, sequenced in a study of blood T cell repertoires in COVID-19 (TCRdb year 2020). Library construction relied on the immunoSEQ multiplex PCR assay. What TCRdb holds here is the immuneACCESS table cut down to in-frame rearrangements. Part of the clones is not present; checked against another copy, under half of the missing clones reflect an unresolved V gene, and the others are unexplained. This sample is represented by tens of thousands of clones; 79% of them were singletons. Clones ranked in the top ten supply 5% to 6% of the sample. Sequencing used peripheral blood. Receptors originate from an elderly woman with active or convalescent COVID-19.

J is TRBJ2-3 and V is TRBV27; 13 nucleotides match TRBD2. V was clipped by 10 bases and J by 6 bases; unmatched bases: 7. This CDR3 contains 14 residues. Per the germline V gene, CDR1 is MNHEY and CDR2 is SMNVEV (reference sequence). The CDR3 spells CANGLAGAPDTQYF. The DNA of the CDR3 is TGTGCCAACGGACTAGCGGGAGCCCCGGATACGCAGTATTTT.

As regards this clone: At one end the junction does not follow the germline gene, possibly because of a read error. The chain uses TRBV9 and TRBJ1-1, with TRBD1 as a possible D gene (5 bases). The CDR3 consists of 17 residues. Germline-derived CDR1 and CDR2 are SGDLS and YYNGEE. The chain's CDR3 is CASSVGRGRLGNTEAFF. The CDR3 region has the DNA TGTGCCAGCAGTGTAGGAAGGGGCCGGTTGGGGAACACTGAAGCTTTCTTT.

The chain couples TRBV27 to TRBJ1-6; D remains ambiguous. The CDR3 spans 17 residues. Between the trimmed V and J ends, which lost 4 bases and 0 bases, there was a span of 13 bases. Looked up from germline, CDR1 is MNHEY and CDR2 is SMNVEV (reference sequence). The CDR3 reads CASSSFTAVSYNSPLHF. As DNA, the CDR3 is TGTGCCAGCAGTTCTTTCACAGCAGTCTCCTATAATTCACCCCTCCACTTT.

The chain combines TRBV27 with TRBJ1-4; the match to TRBD1 covers 11 bases. V shed 4 bases and J 8 bases; nucleotides not matched to a gene: 3. In germline, CDR1 is MNHEY, CDR2 SMNVEV (reference sequence). The CDR3 length is 14 residues. In DNA form, the CDR3 reads TGTGCCAGCAGTTGGACAGGGGGCGACGAAAAACTGTTTTTT. This gives the protein CASSWTGGDEKLFF.

The chain is built from TRBV5-1 and TRBJ2-6, with TRBD1 matching over 7 bases. The CDR3 contains 18 residues. Trimming took 0 bases from V and 4 from J; bases not matched to a gene: 10. The germline V gene has CDR1 SGHRS and CDR2 YFSETQ. Written as DNA, the CDR3 is TGCGCCAGCAGCTTGGTGGGCCAGGGGGTTTCAGGGGCCAACGTCCTGACTTTC. Translated, it gives CASSLVGQGVSGANVLTF.

The chain recombines TRBV11-2 with TRBJ1-2; D is undetermined. CDR1 is SGHAT and CDR2 is FQNNGV in the germline V gene. V was shortened by 5 bases and J by 2 bases, with 15 bases between the two germline ends. The CDR3 runs 15 residues. CDR3 coding DNA: TGTGCCAGCAGCACCCCGAGGCGCGTGAACTATGGCTACACCTTC. As protein: CASSTPRRVNYGYTF.

V gene TRBV10-3 combines with J gene TRBJ1-5; 7 nucleotides align to TRBD1. The CDR3 spans 15 residues. Germline CDR1 is ENHRY and CDR2 is SYGVKD. With 2 bases clipped from V and 1 base from J, the junction kept 2 bases outside the gene matches. CDR3 residues: CAISEEGASNQPQHF. DNA for the CDR3: TGTGCCATCAGTGAGGAGGGGGCAAGCAATCAGCCCCAGCATTTT.

This clone was picked up one time. CDR3 nucleotide sequence: TGTGCCAGCAGGAACCATGGACAGAACACTGAAGCTTTCTTT. This gives the protein CASRNHGQNTEAFF. V is TRBV6-5 and J is TRBJ1-1; the D gene is possibly TRBD1 (5 bases). V lost 6 bases, J lost 1 base, and 12 bases lay in between. The CDR3 loop spans 14 amino acids. The germline gives CDR1 MNHEY, CDR2 SVGAGI.

The rearrangement links TRBV7-2 to TRBJ1-1; D ambiguous. Looked up from germline, CDR1 is SGHTA and CDR2 is FQGNSA. Trimming shortened V by 3 bases and J by 11 bases, and 16 bases separated the two germline ends. This CDR3 comprises 13 residues. The CDR3 DNA reads as TGTGCCAGCAGCTTTGTGGAGTTTTCAACCGCTTTCTTT. This codes for CASSFVEFSTAFF.

This clone was seen more than once but under ten times. The CDR3 bases are TGTGCCAGCAGCTTAGTTAGTACAGCGAACACCGGGGAGCTGTTTTTT. Protein: CASSLVSTANTGELFF. The chain carries TRBV7-8 and TRBJ2-2, with D unclear. The germline gives CDR1 SGHVS, CDR2 FQNEAQ. The CDR3 covers 16 residues. V shed 1 base and J shed 0 bases, with 9 bases lying between them.

The chain couples TRBV10-3 to TRBJ1-3, with D uncertain. This CDR3 contains 13 residues. V shed 9 bases and J shed 4 bases, with 13 bases lying between them. The V gene's germline CDR1 is ENHRY and CDR2 SYGVKD. CDR3: CAISSGSGNTIYF. CDR3 bases: TGTGCCATTAGTAGCGGGAGCGGAAACACCATATATTTT.

This clone has more than one count but fewer than ten. The chain links TRBV19 to TRBJ2-2, with D uncertain. V lost 4 bases, J lost 2 bases, and 11 bases lay in between. Germline V CDR1 and CDR2: LNHDA, SQIVND (reference sequence). CDR3 length equals 15 residues. CDR3 DNA sequence: TGTGCCAGTAGTAAAACCACGACTAACACCGGGGAGCTGTTTTTT. Protein sequence: CASSKTTTNTGELFF.

The V and J genes are TRBV2 and TRBJ1-2; no firm D call. Germline V gives CDR1 SNHLY, CDR2 FYNNEI. Trimming pared 4 bases from V and 5 bases from J, leaving 8 bases between. This CDR3 is 12 amino acids long. The CDR3 protein is CASSVSGYGYTF. The DNA of the CDR3 is TGTGCCAGCAGTGTTTCAGGATATGGCTACACCTTC.

The CDR3 reads CATSDEPRTGATNEQFF. In DNA, the CDR3 is TGTGCCACCAGTGACGAACCTAGGACGGGAGCCACCAATGAGCAGTTCTTC. The J gene is TRBJ2-1, the V gene TRBV24-1, with D tentatively TRBD2 (6 bases). Between the trimmed V and J ends, which lost 4 bases and 6 bases, there was a span of 21 bases. Germline V CDR1 and CDR2: KGHDR, SFDVKD. The CDR3 runs 17 residues.

This chain joins TRBV4-3 and TRBJ1-1, with 7 positions matching TRBD1. Germline CDR1 is LGHNA and CDR2 is YSLEER. CDR3 length equals 15 residues. The junction had 3 bases not matched to a gene; V was cut back by 2 bases and J by 0 bases. The CDR3 nucleotides read TGCGCCAGCAGCCAACAACAGGGGATGAACACTGAAGCTTTCTTT. This encodes CASSQQQGMNTEAFF.

The chain has TRBV19 and TRBJ2-7, with a possible D match to TRBD2 (5 bases). The CDR3 consists of 12 residues. The germline gives CDR1 LNHDA, CDR2 SQIVND (reference sequence). The V end was cut by 4 bases, the J end by 3 bases, with 7 bases between. The CDR3 nucleotides are TGTGCCAGTAGTAGGGCGGGCTACGAGCAGTACTTC. This sequence encodes CASSRAGYEQYF.

The V gene is TRBV11-2, the J gene TRBJ1-4, with no clear D. This CDR3 is built from 16 residues. V was shortened by 5 bases and J by 2 bases, with 15 bases between the two germline ends. Per the germline V gene, CDR1 is SGHAT and CDR2 is FQNNGV. The DNA of the CDR3 is TGTGCCAGCAGCCCCCGCGGGTGGGGTACTAATGAAAAACTGTTTTTT. Encoded protein: CASSPRGWGTNEKLFF. Combining the CDR3 with reference TRBV11-2 and TRBJ1-4 gives the whole variable domain EAGVAQSPRYKIIEKRQSVAFWCNPISGHATLYWYQQILGQGPKLLIQFQNNGVVDDSQLPKDRFSAERLKGVDSTLKIQPAKLEDSAVYLCASSPRGWGTNEKLFFGSGTQLSVL.

This chain uses TRBV5-1 with TRBJ2-1; 8 bases map to TRBD1. The V segment lost 4 bases and the J segment 2 bases; nucleotides outside the gene matches: 5. The CDR3 spans 15 residues. Germline V gene data show CDR1 as SGHRS and CDR2 as YFSETQ. In DNA, the CDR3 is TGCGCCAGCAGCCCCGCGACAGGGGCCTACAATGAGCAGTTCTTC. Protein sequence: CASSPATGAYNEQFF.

This clone occurred a few times. The rearrangement uses TRBV6-6 and TRBJ2-1; TRBD2 aligns across 8 bases. J lost 10 bases, V lost 11 bases, and 4 bases had no gene match. Germline V gives CDR1 MNHNY, CDR2 SVGAGI (reference sequence). The CDR3 has 10 residues. The CDR3 loop reads CAAGGGEQFF. The CDR3 coding sequence is TGTGCCGCCGGGGGGGGAGAGCAGTTCTTC.

The chain carries TRBV11-3 and TRBJ2-1, with 10 positions matching TRBD2. There are 15 residues in the CDR3. The trim removed 5 bases at V and 8 bases at J, leaving 9 bases unmatched. Germline loops: CDR1 SGHNT, CDR2 YENEEA. The CDR3 region is CASSVGSLAGHEQFF. DNA of the CDR3: TGTGCCAGCAGCGTCGGATCACTAGCGGGGCATGAGCAGTTCTTC.

V gene TRBV7-3 combines with J gene TRBJ2-3; 9 positions agree with TRBD2. J gave up 5 bases and V 4 bases, and 7 bases lay outside the gene matches. This CDR3 has 15 amino acids. Germline assignment: CDR1 SGHTA and CDR2 FQGTGA. CDR3: CASSSSGTTGDTQYF. The CDR3 DNA reads as TGTGCCAGCAGCTCTAGCGGGACGACCGGAGATACGCAGTATTTT.

The chain is built from TRBV4-3 and TRBJ2-1; 10 nucleotides line up with TRBD2. The CDR3 totals 20 residues. J was trimmed by 7 bases and V by 0 bases; bases with no gene match: 18. Germline CDR1 and CDR2: LGHNA and YSLEER. Here the CDR3 reads CASSQDPRSSSGGRRNEQFF. In DNA form, the CDR3 reads TGCGCCAGCAGCCAAGATCCCAGGAGCTCTAGCGGGGGCCGCAGAAATGAGCAGTTCTTC.

This chain uses TRBV7-2 with TRBJ1-3, with 10 bases that match TRBD1. V shed 2 bases, J shed 8 bases, and the junction held 3 bases outside the gene matches. Germline V CDR1 and CDR2: SGHTA, FQGNSA. This CDR3 is 14 amino acids long. CDR3 loop: CASSLRTGGHTIYF. The CDR3 coding sequence is TGTGCCAGCAGCTTAAGGACAGGGGGACACACCATATATTTT.

The chain combines TRBV7-2 with TRBJ2-5, with a tentative D call TRBD1 (6 bases). The CDR3 covers 15 residues. Germline V gene data show CDR1 as SGHTA and CDR2 as FQGNSA. V lost 5 bases to trimming and J lost 4 bases, with 17 bases between them. For the CDR3, the DNA is TGTGCCAGCAGCCCAAACAGGGTCGGAAGAGAGACCCAGTACTTC. Its protein product is CASSPNRVGRETQYF.

In its sample, this clone was seen once. The chain employs TRBV3-1 (or the pseudogene TRBV3-2) and TRBJ2-3; 7 bases are shared with TRBD1. V lost 1 base and J lost 2; bases outside the gene matches: 9. Germline V gives CDR1 LGHDT, CDR2 YNNKEL (reference sequence). The CDR3 has 17 amino acids. Written as DNA, the CDR3 is TGTGCCAGCAGCCAAGTGGGACAGCTCGACTACACAGATACGCAGTATTTT. Its protein product is CASSQVGQLDYTDTQYF.

The J gene is TRBJ2-1, the V gene TRBV5-1; 9 bases are a match to TRBD2. Germline trimming cut 7 bases from V and 0 bases from J; bases unmatched to any gene: 8. CDR3 length: 16 residues. CDR1 is SGHRS, CDR2 YFSETQ, per germline. The CDR3 loop reads CASAQGGGVSYNEQFF. The CDR3 DNA sequence: TGCGCCAGCGCCCAGGGCGGGGGGGTCTCCTACAATGAGCAGTTCTTC.

This clone was recorded only once. V usage is TRBV5-5 and J usage is TRBJ1-2, with TRBD1 as a possible D gene (6 bases). This CDR3 comprises 15 residues. Trimming removed 5 bases from V and 3 bases from J, with 17 bases in between. CDR1 and CDR2 (germline): SGHKS, YYEKEE (reference sequence). This chain's CDR3 is CASRTGHPGDYGYTF. CDR3 in DNA: TGTGCCAGCAGGACAGGACATCCTGGTGACTATGGCTACACCTTC.

The chain combines TRBV6-2 or TRBV6-3 with TRBJ2-7, with 11 bases identical to TRBD2. This CDR3 contains 19 residues. J lost 0 bases, V lost 4 bases, and 14 bases had no gene match. Germline V gene data show CDR1 as MNHEY and CDR2 as SVGEGT. The CDR3 nucleotides read TGTGCCAGCAGTTTACCCACCGACCGACTAGCGGGAAACTCCTACGAGCAGTACTTC. The encoded protein is CASSLPTDRLAGNSYEQYF.

The gene calls are TRBV27 and TRBJ2-2, with 10 positions matching TRBD2. Trimming removed 7 bases from V and 4 bases from J; junction bases left unmatched: 9. The CDR3 runs to 16 residues. Per the germline V gene, CDR1 is MNHEY and CDR2 is SMNVEV (reference sequence). CDR3 amino acids: CASTNRRTSGTGELFF. In DNA, the CDR3 is TGTGCCAGCACCAACCGACGGACTAGCGGCACCGGGGAGCTGTTTTTT.

The V call is TRBV9, the J call TRBJ2-4; tentatively, D is TRBD2 (7 bases). The CDR3 covers 15 residues. Per germline, CDR1 SGDLS and CDR2 YYNGEE. Between the trimmed V and J ends, which lost 0 bases and 7 bases, there was a span of 14 bases. In nucleotides, the CDR3 is TGTGCCAGCAGCGTAGCGGCGGGGGCCGGGAACATTCAGTACTTC. Its translation is CASSVAAGAGNIQYF.

CDR3 protein: CASRTTGTGGGNTIYF. The CDR3 DNA is TGTGCCAGCAGAACAACCGGGACAGGGGGTGGAAACACCATATATTTT. The J gene is TRBJ1-3, the V gene TRBV28; 11 bases fit TRBD1. J lost 3 bases, V lost 6 bases, and 7 bases had no gene match. The CDR3 contains 16 residues. CDR1 and CDR2 from the germline V gene are MDHEN and SYDVKM.

CDR3 bases: TGCGCCAGCAGCTTGGGTCGGGGGGGCACAGATACGCAGTATTTT. Its translation: CASSLGRGGTDTQYF. The J gene is TRBJ2-3, the V gene TRBV5-1, with 7 bases lining up with TRBD2. Germline-derived CDR1 and CDR2 are SGHRS and YFSETQ. The V and J ends lost 0 bases and 1 base, in that order; junction bases with no gene match: 2. CDR3 length: 15 amino acids.